Given below is one TCR beta chain in context. This sample is part of a study of blood T cell repertoires in COVID-19. Study-wide background: Donors in the United States, Italy and Spain gave samples during acute or convalescent COVID-19.

Participants had their cohort set by participant-reported clinical history. The repertoire was sequenced with immunoSEQ multiplex PCR; TCRdb's copy has only in-frame clones and lacks some. The table shows approximately 250,000 clones, with 70% to 90% occurring only once. The CDR3 is made up of 15 amino acids. The V gene end was trimmed by 1 base and the J gene end by 7 bases; junction bases not matched to a gene: 6. Germline CDR1 reads SGHTA; CDR2 reads FQGNSA. This sequence joins TRBV7-2 and TRBJ2-5, with TRBD2 matching 10 bases. Material: PBMCs or T cells enriched from blood (not recorded which). The receptor was isolated from a woman aged 30 to 39 who had recovered from COVID-19. CDR3 amino acids: CASSLEAGGPRTQYF. The CDR3 region has the DNA TGTGCCAGCAGCTTAGAAGCGGGGGGGCCACGGACCCAGTACTTC.